This T cell receptor (beta chain) came from a study of blood T cells in healthy people across ages. The CDR3 covers 12 residues. Germline V gene data show CDR1 as MNHEY and CDR2 as SVGAGI. V shed 5 bases, J shed 5 bases, and the junction held 2 bases outside the gene matches. Isolation yielded PBMCs, at least 6 million per sample, in every case. Next came a second PCR, run for about 6 to 11 cycles, which used a sample-barcoded 5' primer along with a J-beta primer mix. Researchers report that a template-switch adaptor with 12 random nucleotides tagged each cDNA molecule. TCRdb independently ran MiXCR on the 5' RACE reads; one entry per CDR3 protein. This table has over 700,000 distinct CDR3 sequences, 53% appearing once. This clonotype was detected only a few times.

This clonotype was sampled from a man at least 80 years old in good health. The sample consisted of blood. This chain uses TRBV6-5 with TRBJ2-5; 7 bases fit TRBD2. The CDR3 region is CASSKGGETQYF. CDR3 bases: TGTGCCAGCAGTAAGGGAGGGGAGACCCAGTACTTC.